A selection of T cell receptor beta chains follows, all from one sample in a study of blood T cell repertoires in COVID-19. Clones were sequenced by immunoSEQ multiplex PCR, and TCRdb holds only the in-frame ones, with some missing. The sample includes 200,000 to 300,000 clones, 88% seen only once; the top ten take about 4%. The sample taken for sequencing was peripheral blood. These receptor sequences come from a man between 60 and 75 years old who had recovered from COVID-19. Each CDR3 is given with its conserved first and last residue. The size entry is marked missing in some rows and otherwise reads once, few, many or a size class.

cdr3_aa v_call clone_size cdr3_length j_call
CASSPRTSGGPRDEQFF TRBV5-1 - 17 TRBJ2-1
CASRRTGAYEQYF TRBV23-1 - 13 TRBJ2-7
CASSLSGAEQGKGNTIYF TRBV18 - 18 TRBJ1-3
CASSFTGGCTF TRBV6-6 - 11 TRBJ1-2
CASSFDRGHGYTF TRBV6-1 - 13 TRBJ1-2
CASSFERGQDTQYF TRBV5-4 - 14 TRBJ2-3
CASSPRQGTYEQYF TRBV9 - 14 TRBJ2-7
CASSPVGVKTDTQYF TRBV23-1 - 15 TRBJ2-3
CADGLAGGLSVHEQFF TRBV7-2 once 16 TRBJ2-1
CASSVAGAGAQETQYF TRBV9 - 16 TRBJ2-5
CASSVMGTITGHNEQFF TRBV9 once 17 TRBJ2-1
CASSLRGRQGLVYEQYF TRBV5-1 - 17 TRBJ2-7
CASSPELAVFSYEQYF TRBV5-4 - 16 TRBJ2-7
CASSLARVETQYF TRBV7-2 - 13 TRBJ2-5
CASSQGQGAYNEQFF TRBV3-1/TRBV3-2 few 15 TRBJ2-1
CASSFGGTGYTF TRBV12-3/TRBV12-4 few 12 TRBJ1-2
CASSLRGTGLSGANVLTF TRBV7-9 - 18 TRBJ2-6
CAWRTALYNSPLHF TRBV30 - 14 TRBJ1-6
CASSVGQSNEKLFF TRBV9 - 14 TRBJ1-4
CASSLAPGGGETQYF TRBV5-1 - 15 TRBJ2-5
CASSPRLAGGRDTQYF TRBV5-5 - 16 TRBJ2-3
CASSPKGSTEQYF TRBV7-3 - 13 TRBJ2-7
CASRRAGSGNTIYF TRBV5-6 - 14 TRBJ1-3
CASSLTGTNQPQHF TRBV7-9 - 14 TRBJ1-5
CASSQETRDSYEQYF TRBV4-1 - 15 TRBJ2-7
CASQTSGAAYEQYF TRBV18 - 14 TRBJ2-7
CSARREGAGSPLHF TRBV29-1 - 14 TRBJ1-6
CARSLGTGKFTGYNYGYTF TRBV5-3 - 19 TRBJ1-2
CASSKVKGGYEQYF TRBV21-1 - 14 TRBJ2-7
CASSLGQFNTEAFF TRBV28 - 14 TRBJ1-1
CASSDGLRGTEAFF TRBV2 - 14 TRBJ1-1
CASSLEWGAAFF TRBV5-1 - 12 TRBJ1-1
CASSLHQGAGGETQYF TRBV7-2 - 16 TRBJ2-5
CASCKAPGETQYF TRBV12-3/TRBV12-4 - 13 TRBJ2-5
CASSSGTGKNIQYF TRBV11-3 - 14 TRBJ2-4
CASSESGTGGDQPQHF TRBV10-2 few 16 TRBJ1-5
CASSKEGDRNTDTQYF TRBV21-1 - 16 TRBJ2-3
CASRLVGEAGYNSPLHF TRBV12-2 - 17 TRBJ1-6
CASSLAGGGGETQYF TRBV7-2 - 15 TRBJ2-5
CASKRDSNNSPLHF TRBV7-9 - 14 TRBJ1-6
CASMGTVSYEQYF TRBV19 - 13 TRBJ2-7
CASSNLGGYTF TRBV4-1 few 11 TRBJ1-2
CASTTWKLEGTEAFF TRBV19 - 15 TRBJ1-1
CASSRPARGGGDYNEQFF TRBV7-2 - 18 TRBJ2-1
CARSWWTGRANTEAFF TRBV5-3 - 16 TRBJ1-1
CASSGGGGSSYEQYF TRBV5-1 - 15 TRBJ2-7
CASSLAEEYYEQYF TRBV5-5 - 14 TRBJ2-7
CASSFIAGGGGNEQFF TRBV7-6 - 16 TRBJ2-1
CASMDSRGGYTF TRBV6-5 once 12 TRBJ1-2
CASSLAAEETQYF TRBV7-9 - 13 TRBJ2-5
CASTSTGINTGELFF TRBV25-1 few 15 TRBJ2-2
CASRLQGGTEAFF TRBV19 - 13 TRBJ1-1